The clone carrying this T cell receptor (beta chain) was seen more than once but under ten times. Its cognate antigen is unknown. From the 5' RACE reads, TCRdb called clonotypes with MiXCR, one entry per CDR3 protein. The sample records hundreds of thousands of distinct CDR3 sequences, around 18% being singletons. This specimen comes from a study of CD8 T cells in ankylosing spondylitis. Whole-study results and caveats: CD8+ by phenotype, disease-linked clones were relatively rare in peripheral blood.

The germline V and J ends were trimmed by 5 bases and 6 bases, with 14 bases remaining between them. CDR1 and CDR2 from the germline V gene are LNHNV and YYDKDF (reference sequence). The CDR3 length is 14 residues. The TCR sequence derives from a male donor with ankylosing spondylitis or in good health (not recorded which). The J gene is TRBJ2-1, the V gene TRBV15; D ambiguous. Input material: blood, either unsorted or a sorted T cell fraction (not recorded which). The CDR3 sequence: CATSVPATRNEQFF. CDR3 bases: TGTGCCACCAGCGTCCCAGCCACCCGCAATGAGCAGTTCTTC.